A single sample is the source of the 26 T cell receptor beta chains below, sequenced in a study of blood T cell repertoires in COVID-19. Clones were read by immunoSEQ multiplex PCR, and TCRdb kept only the in-frame ones, dropping some. The sample contains 15,000 to 20,000 clones, about 80% of which appear only once. Sequenced input: peripheral blood. These receptors all stem from a woman in her 70s with active COVID-19.

The V call is TRBV9, the J call TRBJ2-5; TRBD2 matches at 7 bases. CDR1 SGDLS and CDR2 YYNGEE come from the germline V gene. The CDR3 runs 15 residues. Trimming at V came to 0 bases and at J to 4 bases, leaving 6 bases not matched to a gene. CDR3 sequence reads: CASSVGGGSGETQYF. CDR3 sequence (DNA): TGTGCCAGCAGCGTAGGTGGCGGGAGTGGAGAGACCCAGTACTTC.

The V and J genes are TRBV9 and TRBJ2-7; 10 nucleotides line up with TRBD1. The CDR3 runs to 15 residues. CDR1 and CDR2 (germline): SGDLS, YYNGEE. After removal of 4 bases from V and 5 bases from J, the junction contained 9 bases not matched to a gene. The CDR3: CASSTRGGQGNEQYF. CDR3 coding DNA: TGTGCCAGCAGCACCCGAGGGGGACAGGGGAACGAGCAGTACTTC.

This clone occurred once. The rearrangement links TRBV4-2 to TRBJ1-1; D is possibly TRBD1 (5 bases). Germline V gene lookup returns CDR1 LGHNA and CDR2 YNFKEQ. Between the trimmed V and J ends, which lost 3 bases and 5 bases, there was a span of 19 bases. The CDR3 runs to 16 residues. This CDR3 is CASSHPLGGRWTEAFF. CDR3 coding DNA: TGTGCCAGCAGCCACCCCCTGGGGGGGAGATGGACTGAAGCTTTCTTT.

The chain uses TRBV6-2 or TRBV6-3 and TRBJ2-6, with D hard to call. The CDR3 is made up of 16 amino acids. Germline V gene data show CDR1 as MNHEY and CDR2 as SVGEGT. V lost 2 bases, J lost 3 bases, and 11 bases lay in between. The CDR3 reads CASSYVGSLGANVLTF. Here the CDR3 DNA reads TGTGCCAGCAGTTACGTGGGCTCCCTTGGGGCCAACGTCCTGACTTTC.

The chain recombines TRBV27 with TRBJ2-2, with 8 nucleotides matching TRBD2. Germline V CDR1 and CDR2: MNHEY, SMNVEV (reference sequence). The CDR3 runs to 17 residues. V trimming: 3 bases; J trimming: 6 bases; junction bases outside the gene matches: 12. The CDR3 DNA sequence: TGTGCCAGCAGTTTGAGATGGGCGGGAGGCGCAGCCGGGGAGCTGTTTTTT. Amino acid sequence: CASSLRWAGGAAGELFF.

The chain combines TRBV27 with TRBJ2-1, with D possibly matching TRBD2 (6 bases). Per the germline V gene, CDR1 is MNHEY and CDR2 is SMNVEV (reference sequence). This CDR3 comprises 13 residues. V dropped 8 bases and J dropped 7 bases, with 15 bases sitting between them. For the CDR3, the DNA is TGTGCCAGCGCCCACGACGGGGGAAATGAGCAGTTCTTC. It translates to CASAHDGGNEQFF.

The V gene is TRBV5-1, the J gene TRBJ2-7, with D possibly matching TRBD2 (6 bases). With 4 bases removed from V and 3 bases from J, the gap between germline ends came to 17 bases. Germline V gene sequence: CDR1 SGHRS, CDR2 YFSETQ. The CDR3 runs to 15 residues. The CDR3 is CASSIDSTGGYEQYF. The CDR3 nucleotides are TGCGCCAGCAGCATTGACTCCACCGGGGGCTACGAGCAGTACTTC.

A few counts support this clone. The gene calls are TRBV25-1 and TRBJ1-5; D remains unclear. Germline-derived CDR1 and CDR2 are MGHDK and SYGVNS. The CDR3 is 14 residues long. The V gene lost 4 bases and the J gene lost 5 bases, with 12 bases spanning the gap. CDR3 sequence (DNA): TGTGCCAGCAGTGCTACTGGGAGTTATCAGCCCCAGCATTTT. Translated, it gives CASSATGSYQPQHF.

V gene TRBV6-5 combines with J gene TRBJ2-7, with 9 bases that match TRBD2. CDR3 size: 15 residues. Germline V gene lookup returns CDR1 MNHEY and CDR2 SVGAGI. V was pared by 5 bases and J by 2 bases, with 7 bases of the junction left unmatched. CDR3 loop: CASSRGSGSAYEQYF. The DNA for the CDR3 is TGTGCCAGCAGTCGGGGTAGCGGGAGCGCCTACGAGCAGTACTTC.

The chain carries TRBV19 and TRBJ2-1; 7 bases match TRBD2. The trim removed 4 bases at V and 12 bases at J, leaving 12 bases unmatched. The germline gives CDR1 LNHDA, CDR2 SQIVND (reference sequence). The CDR3 sequence is 14 residues long. CDR3 amino acids: CASSRTERDRGQFF. The CDR3 bases are TGTGCCAGTAGTAGAACCGAGCGGGACCGCGGGCAGTTCTTC.

The chain links TRBV28 to TRBJ1-1, with 7 bases fitting TRBD1. The V segment lost 7 bases and the J segment 3 bases; nucleotides outside the gene matches: 8. CDR1 is MDHEN, CDR2 SYDVKM, per germline. This CDR3 contains 14 residues. CDR3 in DNA: TGTGCCAGCACCCCAGGGGGACAGTACACTGAAGCTTTCTTT. Encoded protein: CASTPGGQYTEAFF.

This chain links TRBV6-5 with TRBJ1-1; 9 bases map to TRBD1. The V segment lost 4 bases and the J segment 3 bases; nucleotides outside the gene matches: 3. The CDR3 totals 14 residues. Germline V gene lookup returns CDR1 MNHEY and CDR2 SVGAGI. CDR3 DNA sequence: TGTGCCAGCAGTTTAAGGACAGGGGACACTGAAGCTTTCTTT. Its protein product is CASSLRTGDTEAFF.

The chain joins TRBV28 to TRBJ1-5; 11 bases map to TRBD1. The CDR3 is made up of 15 amino acids. Germline CDR1 and CDR2: MDHEN and SYDVKM. The V segment lost 7 bases and the J segment 7 bases; nucleotides outside the gene matches: 9. CDR3 in DNA: TGTGCCAGCACCTACGGGACAGGGGGACGGCAGCCCCAGCATTTT. This translates into CASTYGTGGRQPQHF. Full variable domain (rest looked up from reference TRBV28 and TRBJ1-5): DVKVTQSSRYLVKRTGEKVFLECVQDMDHENMFWYRQDPGLGLRLIYFSYDVKMKEKGDIPEGYSVSREKKERFSLILESASTNQTSMYLCASTYGTGGRQPQHFGDGTRLSIL.

J is TRBJ2-2 and V is TRBV28; tentatively, D is TRBD2 (6 bases). The V gene lost 1 base and the J gene lost 2 bases, with 11 bases spanning the gap. This CDR3 has 16 amino acids. The germline gives CDR1 MDHEN, CDR2 SYDVKM. The CDR3 region is CASSLFGAGNTGELFF. CDR3 DNA: TGTGCCAGCAGTTTATTTGGGGCGGGAAACACCGGGGAGCTGTTTTTT.

The chain is built from TRBV6-5 and TRBJ1-2, with D unresolved. Trimming took off 4 bases at V and 3 bases at J, with 12 bases between the two ends. Looked up from germline, CDR1 is MNHEY and CDR2 is SVGAGI. This CDR3 spans 14 amino acids. The CDR3 coding sequence is TGTGCCAGCAGTTCCAAGGCGGGCTACTATGGCTACACCTTC. Its protein is CASSSKAGYYGYTF.

This sequence joins TRBV3-1 (or the pseudogene TRBV3-2) and TRBJ2-1; tentatively, D is TRBD1 (6 bases). CDR3 length equals 15 residues. V lost 4 bases and J 8 bases, leaving 18 bases between the germline ends. Germline V gives CDR1 LGHDT, CDR2 YNNKEL (reference sequence). The CDR3 reads CASSPQWGWGHEQFF. The CDR3 DNA sequence: TGTGCCAGCAGCCCACAATGGGGGTGGGGGCATGAGCAGTTCTTC.

The chain is built from TRBV28 and TRBJ1-5, with 7 bases aligning to TRBD1. The length of the CDR3 is 15 residues. Germline V CDR1 and CDR2: MDHEN, SYDVKM. J gave up 0 bases and V 8 bases, and 7 bases lay outside the gene matches. This chain's CDR3 is CASETYRGSNQPQHF. Written as DNA, the CDR3 is TGTGCCAGCGAGACCTACAGGGGTAGCAATCAGCCCCAGCATTTT.

The chain joins TRBV4-2 to TRBJ2-1, with a possible D match to TRBD1 (7 bases). The CDR3 is 16 residues long. Trimming took off 4 bases at V and 3 bases at J, with 16 bases between the two ends. CDR1 and CDR2 (germline): LGHNA, YNFKEQ. The CDR3 DNA sequence: TGTGCCAGCAGCCTCATAGGAGGGGACAGCTACAATGAGCAGTTCTTC. Its translation: CASSLIGGDSYNEQFF.

J is TRBJ1-2 and V is TRBV28; TRBD1 agrees at 8 bases. This CDR3 has 15 residues. V lost 1 base and J lost 0; bases outside the gene matches: 1. Germline CDR1 and CDR2: MDHEN and SYDVKM. CDR3 in amino acids: CASSLSGQANYGYTF. Here the CDR3 DNA reads TGTGCCAGCAGTTTATCGGGACAGGCTAACTATGGCTACACCTTC.

This clone showed up just once. The chain is built from TRBV18 and TRBJ1-5; D perhaps matches TRBD1 (6 bases). The CDR3 is 16 residues long. The germline gives CDR1 KGHSH, CDR2 LQKENI. Trimming cost V 4 bases and J 0 bases, with 13 bases left between them. The CDR3: CASSQATGYSNQPQHF. In nucleotides, the CDR3 is TGTGCCAGCTCACAAGCGACAGGATATAGCAATCAGCCCCAGCATTTT.

V is TRBV28 and J is TRBJ2-7; 8 bases map to TRBD1. The V segment lost 3 bases and the J segment 6 bases; nucleotides outside the gene matches: 10. CDR1 is MDHEN and CDR2 is SYDVKM in the germline V gene. This CDR3 has 15 amino acids. The CDR3: CASSFSAGGVAEQYF. CDR3 nucleotides: TGTGCCAGCAGTTTTAGTGCAGGGGGCGTCGCCGAGCAGTACTTC.

The genes are TRBV27 and TRBJ1-3; D unresolved. The length of the CDR3 is 13 residues. CDR1 and CDR2 (germline): MNHEY, SMNVEV (reference sequence). Trimming pared 6 bases from V and 0 bases from J, leaving 6 bases between. This CDR3 is CASSPSSGNTIYF. The CDR3 nucleotides are TGTGCCAGCAGCCCTAGCTCTGGAAACACCATATATTTT.

This chain connects TRBV28 to TRBJ1-5; possibly TRBD1 for D (5 bases). V lost 6 bases and J lost 2, with 14 bases in between. Germline V gene lookup returns CDR1 MDHEN and CDR2 SYDVKM. The CDR3 totals 15 residues. The CDR3 coding sequence is TGTGCCAGCAGGGACCAGGGAACGGGCAATCAGCCCCAGCATTTT. Translated, it gives CASRDQGTGNQPQHF. The full variable domain, its missing parts supplied by reference TRBV28 and TRBJ1-5, is DVKVTQSSRYLVKRTGEKVFLECVQDMDHENMFWYRQDPGLGLRLIYFSYDVKMKEKGDIPEGYSVSREKKERFSLILESASTNQTSMYLCASRDQGTGNQPQHFGDGTRLSIL.

The chain combines TRBV10-3 with TRBJ2-2; possibly TRBD1 for D (6 bases). This CDR3 has 13 residues. V dropped 10 bases and J dropped 5 bases, with 14 bases sitting between them. The germline CDR1 and CDR2 sequences are ENHRY and SYGVKD. The CDR3 loop reads CATQDSGTGELFF. CDR3 bases: TGTGCCACCCAGGACAGTGGTACCGGGGAGCTGTTTTTT.

The chain couples TRBV2 to TRBJ2-1; 10 bases align to TRBD2. The CDR3 extends over 15 amino acids. The germline gives CDR1 SNHLY, CDR2 FYNNEI. The V gene end was trimmed by 8 bases and the J gene end by 6 bases; junction bases not matched to a gene: 10. The CDR3 DNA is TGTGCCAGCGGGGGAGCGGGAGGGCGCCCCAATGAGCAGTTCTTC. Translated: CASGGAGGRPNEQFF. Based on the CDR3 plus reference TRBV2 and TRBJ2-1, the full variable domain is EPEVTQTPSHQVTQMGQEVILRCVPISNHLYFYWYRQILGQKVEFLVSFYNNEISEKSEIFDDQFSVERPDGSNFTLKIRSTKLEDSAMYFCASGGAGGRPNEQFFGPGTRLTVL.

This chain connects TRBV11-3 to TRBJ2-3, with D possibly being TRBD2 (5 bases). Deletions cut 5 bases from V and 4 bases from J, with 16 bases between. Germline V gene data show CDR1 as SGHNT and CDR2 as YENEEA. CDR3 size: 15 residues. The CDR3 reads CASSRGASTADTQYF. In nucleotides, the CDR3 is TGTGCCAGCAGCCGCGGCGCTAGCACGGCAGATACGCAGTATTTT.